Below are 3 T cell receptor beta chains sequenced from a single sample in a study of OX40 agonist ivuxolimab in advanced cancers. Some clones are missing from TCRdb's copy, which holds only in-frame ones; the method was immunoSEQ multiplex PCR. The profile shows tens of thousands of clones, approximately 89% of them singletons. Sequenced material: CD4+ or CD8+ T cells sorted from blood, taken in a trial of the OX40 agonist ivuxolimab. The receptors were gathered from an adult with an advanced solid tumor such as melanoma, head and neck, liver or kidney cancer.

This clone was counted once. The rearrangement links TRBV4-3 to TRBJ2-4; D not resolved. Trimming took off 1 base at V and 5 bases at J, with 6 bases between the two ends. There are 13 residues in the CDR3. Germline CDR1 LGHNA, CDR2 YSLEER. CDR3 sequence reads: CASSQAGQNIQYF. For the CDR3, the DNA is TGCGCCAGCAGCCAAGCAGGACAAAACATTCAGTACTTC.

The chain is built from TRBV7-2 and TRBJ1-3, with a weak D call TRBD1 (5 bases). Trimming shortened V by 2 bases and J by 2 bases, and 10 bases separated the two germline ends. The CDR3 covers 15 residues. CDR1 is SGHTA and CDR2 is FQGNSA in the germline V gene. CDR3 protein: CASSLRGPTGNTIYF. The CDR3, as DNA: TGTGCCAGCAGCTTAAGGGGTCCCACTGGAAACACCATATATTTT.

The chain employs TRBV21-1 and TRBJ2-7; the D call TRBD2 from the table was never checked on the DNA. TRBV21-1 is termed a pseudogene. This CDR3 is 19 amino acids long. CDR3 bases: TGTGCCAGCGGACCACAGAGCCCCGGGACTAGCGGGACCCCCTACGAGCAGTACTTC. Protein product: CASGPQSPGTSGTPYEQYF.